Below, 25 T cell receptor beta chains from the same sample are listed, as sequenced in a study of CD8+ T cells in alopecia areata. Extracted from the samples, RNA was reverse transcribed into cDNA to serve as the sequencing template. Measured with immunoSEQ multiplex PCR; TCRdb has only the in-frame clones, and not every one. In the table there are under 200,000 clones, approximately 60% of which are singletons. Treatment denoted: oral pan-JAK inhibitor, 5-10 mg twice daily. The sequencing used CD4+ T cells sorted from blood, collected at week 24, from a patient treated with tofacitinib. These receptors were taken from a human donor with alopecia areata.

This rearrangement joins TRBV30 to TRBJ1-1; the D is unclear. CDR3 length equals 13 residues. Germline V gene lookup returns CDR1 GTSNPN and CDR2 SVGIG (reference sequence). The V and J ends lost 0 bases and 4 bases respectively, with 9 bases between them. This chain's CDR3 is CAWSVRAGTEAFF. CDR3 nucleotide sequence: TGTGCCTGGAGTGTGAGGGCCGGCACTGAAGCTTTCTTT.

J is TRBJ2-7 and V is TRBV29-1; TRBD1 is a possible D gene (5 bases). V lost 4 bases and J 3 bases, leaving 13 bases between the germline ends. The CDR3 length is 13 residues. CDR1 is SQVTM, CDR2 ANQGSEA, per germline. DNA of the CDR3: TGCAGCGTTGGTCCGGACAAGTTCTACGAGCAGTACTTC. Translation: CSVGPDKFYEQYF.

In its sample, this clone was seen once. The chain is built from TRBV11-2 and TRBJ1-6; no definite D call. There are 11 residues in the CDR3. Trimming pared 1 base from V and 12 bases from J, leaving 4 bases between. Germline CDR1 reads SGHAT; CDR2 reads FQNNGV. CDR3 nucleotides: TGTGCCAGCAGCTTAGGTGAACCCCTCCACTTT. This gives the protein CASSLGEPLHF.

The chain carries TRBV30 and TRBJ1-1; no firm D call. Trimming cost V 4 bases and J 1 base, with 7 bases left between them. In germline, CDR1 is GTSNPN, CDR2 SVGIG (reference sequence). The length of the CDR3 is 12 residues. The CDR3 sequence is CAWTGANTEAFF. For the CDR3, the DNA is TGTGCCTGGACAGGAGCGAACACTGAAGCTTTCTTT.

The J gene is TRBJ2-4, the V gene TRBV30; possibly TRBD1 for D (6 bases). CDR1 is GTSNPN, CDR2 SVGIG, per germline (reference sequence). The CDR3 has 16 residues. V lost 6 bases and J 0 bases, leaving 18 bases between the germline ends. CDR3 sequence: CACSTGSQVAKNIQYF. Here the CDR3 DNA reads TGTGCCTGTTCCACAGGGAGTCAAGTAGCCAAAAACATTCAGTACTTC.

For the CDR3, the DNA is TGTGCCAGCAGCGCAACAGGGGTCTCTGGAAACACCATATATTTT. Amino acid sequence: CASSATGVSGNTIYF. This rearrangement joins TRBV6-1 to TRBJ1-3; 7 nucleotides match TRBD1. This CDR3 region has 15 residues. J lost 0 bases, V lost 6 bases, and 5 bases had no gene match. Germline CDR1 MNHNS, CDR2 SASEGT.

This clone appeared a single time. The rearrangement joins TRBV29-1 to TRBJ1-2; no definite D call. Germline CDR1 and CDR2: SQVTM and ANQGSEA. V was cut by 6 bases and J by 6 bases, with 14 bases left in between. There are 12 residues in the CDR3. The CDR3: CSVGGLNDGYTF. The CDR3 DNA is TGCAGCGTCGGCGGACTTAATGATGGCTACACCTTC.

This clone occurred a few times. Since the CDR3 does not end with the conserved phenylalanine or tryptophan, this likely comes from a read error. The DNA is left out, because the CDR3 cannot be placed on it with certainty; the CDR3 is given as TCRdb lists it. The V gene is TRBV28, the J gene TRBJ1-1; no check of the table's D call, TRBD1, against the DNA was made. With termini counted, the CDR3 has 13 amino acids. Germline V gene sequence: CDR1 MDHEN, CDR2 SYDVKM. The CDR3 here is CASEGGPGQIARV.

This clone was counted between two and nine times. The chain uses TRBV30 and TRBJ1-3, with 7 bases aligning to TRBD1. CDR1 and CDR2 (germline): GTSNPN, SVGIG (reference sequence). CDR3 length equals 14 residues. V dropped 8 bases and J dropped 0; count of bases not matched to a gene: 7. CDR3 DNA sequence: TGTGCCACGGACAGGAGTTACTCTGGAAACACCATATATTTT. Residues: CATDRSYSGNTIYF. The full variable domain, in which reference TRBV30 and TRBJ1-3 provide the parts outside the CDR3, is SQTIHQWPATLVQPVGSPLSLECTVEGTSNPNLYWYRQAAGRGLQLLFYSVGIGQISSEVPQNLSASRPQDRQFILSSKKLLLSDSGFYLCATDRSYSGNTIYFGEGSWLTVV.

About this clone itself: The same CDR3 also results from other DNA sequences found in this sample. The J gene is TRBJ1-5, the V gene TRBV30; no clear D. The CDR3 sequence is 13 residues long. V was clipped by 0 bases and J by 2 bases, with 5 bases between them. Germline CDR1 and CDR2: GTSNPN and SVGIG (reference sequence). CDR3 sequence: CAWSVLGNQPQHF. CDR3 in DNA: TGTGCCTGGAGTGTATTGGGCAATCAGCCCCAGCATTTT.

The chain combines TRBV5-6 with TRBJ1-3; weak D call: TRBD1 (5 bases). With 1 base removed from V and 2 bases from J, the gap between germline ends came to 10 bases. The CDR3 runs 15 residues. Germline V lookup: CDR1 SGHDT, CDR2 YYEEEE. The CDR3 nucleotides read TGTGCCAGCAGCTTGATAGGGGCAGCTGGAAACACCATATATTTT. It yields the protein CASSLIGAAGNTIYF.

The J gene is TRBJ1-5, the V gene TRBV4-2; unclear D gene. Per germline, CDR1 LGHNA and CDR2 YNFKEQ. Trimming left V 4 bases short and J 0 bases short, with 7 bases between. The CDR3 sequence is 14 residues long. This chain's CDR3 is CASSPTDSNQPQHF. The DNA of the CDR3 is TGTGCCAGCAGCCCCACTGATAGCAATCAGCCCCAGCATTTT.

The chain recombines TRBV19 with TRBJ1-1, with a weak D call TRBD1 (6 bases). Germline V CDR1 and CDR2: LNHDA, SQIVND (reference sequence). CDR3 length equals 13 residues. Trimming removed 8 bases at V and 3 bases at J, with 13 bases between. The DNA of the CDR3 is TGTGCCAGTTACAGGGAATCGGACACTGAAGCTTTCTTT. Protein sequence: CASYRESDTEAFF.

This clone came up a few times. The rearrangement uses TRBV10-3 and TRBJ1-1; the D gene is possibly TRBD1 (5 bases). The germline gives CDR1 ENHRY, CDR2 SYGVKD. The CDR3 has 13 residues. The germline V and J ends were trimmed by 6 bases and 3 bases, with 11 bases remaining between them. The DNA of the CDR3 is TGTGCCATCAGCGGGGCCCAGGACACTGAAGCTTTCTTT. Translating it yields CAISGAQDTEAFF.

This clone was counted a few times. This sequence joins TRBV6-6 and TRBJ2-5; 9 bases are shared with TRBD2. V gave up 2 bases and J gave up 4 bases; unmatched junction bases: 8. The germline gives CDR1 MNHNY, CDR2 SVGAGI (reference sequence). This CDR3 has 16 residues. CDR3 residues: CASSYGRGGVRETQYF. In nucleotides, the CDR3 is TGTGCCAGCAGTTACGGGCGGGGGGGCGTTCGAGAGACCCAGTACTTC.

This chain connects TRBV30 to TRBJ1-3; D ambiguous. Germline values: CDR1 GTSNPN, CDR2 SVGIG (reference sequence). This CDR3 comprises 13 residues. Between the trimmed V and J ends, which lost 5 bases and 2 bases, there was a span of 10 bases. The CDR3 loop is CAWEAGPGNTIYF. The CDR3 coding sequence is TGTGCCTGGGAGGCCGGGCCTGGAAACACCATATATTTT.

The chain is built from TRBV4-1 and TRBJ2-4, with 9 positions matching TRBD2. In germline, CDR1 is MGHRA, CDR2 YSYEKL. CDR3 length: 16 amino acids. V gave up 0 bases and J gave up 5 bases; unmatched junction bases: 5. CDR3 sequence reads: CASSQDASGVQNIQYF. The CDR3 DNA reads as TGCGCCAGCAGCCAAGATGCTAGCGGGGTGCAAAACATTCAGTACTTC.

This chain uses TRBV30 with TRBJ1-5; D unclear. V shed 2 bases and J shed 10 bases, with 18 bases lying between them. This CDR3 comprises 14 residues. Germline V gene lookup returns CDR1 GTSNPN and CDR2 SVGIG (reference sequence). CDR3 sequence (DNA): TGTGCCTGGAGTACCGACACGACTGTTTCCCCCCAGCATTTT. Residues: CAWSTDTTVSPQHF.

The chain is built from TRBV10-3 and TRBJ2-3; TRBD1 matches 8 bases. The V gene end was trimmed by 6 bases and the J gene end by 4 bases; junction bases not matched to a gene: 3. Germline V lookup: CDR1 ENHRY, CDR2 SYGVKD. This CDR3 has 13 residues. The CDR3 DNA reads TGTGCCATCAGCGACAGGGGTGCAGATACGCAGTATTTT. This codes for CAISDRGADTQYF.

The chain uses TRBV4-1 and TRBJ2-1; D is undetermined. V gave up 1 base and J gave up 9 bases, with 19 bases separating them. CDR1 MGHRA and CDR2 YSYEKL come from the germline V gene. CDR3 length: 16 residues. The CDR3 here is CASSQVELENSVEQFF. The DNA of the CDR3 is TGCGCCAGCAGCCAAGTGGAACTGGAGAACTCGGTTGAGCAGTTCTTC.

V usage is TRBV23-1 and J usage is TRBJ2-2; perhaps D is TRBD1 or TRBD2 (5 bases each). TRBV23-1 counts as an open reading frame of uncertain function. V lost 2 bases to trimming and J lost 3 bases, with 7 bases between them. CDR3 length: 14 residues. In nucleotides, the CDR3 is TGCGCCAGCAGTCAACAGGGAGACACCGGGGAGCTGTTTTTT. This translates into CASSQQGDTGELFF.

This clone was seen only a few times. The genes are TRBV4-2 and TRBJ1-4; no clear D. The V end was cut by 2 bases, the J end by 0 bases, with 7 bases between. This CDR3 has 15 residues. CDR1 and CDR2 from the germline V gene are LGHNA and YNFKEQ. The CDR3 DNA follows: TGTGCCAGCAGCCAAAGTTCCACAACTAATGAAAAACTGTTTTTT. Translation gives CASSQSSTTNEKLFF.

The chain recombines TRBV27 with TRBJ2-7; maybe TRBD1 (5 bases). This CDR3 region has 14 residues. Trimming shortened V by 5 bases and J by 3 bases, and 14 bases separated the two germline ends. The V gene's germline CDR1 is MNHEY and CDR2 SMNVEV (reference sequence). The CDR3 nucleotides are TGTGCCAGCAGTAAGGACACGTCCTTCTACGAGCAGTACTTC. Protein: CASSKDTSFYEQYF.

The chain carries TRBV6-6 and TRBJ1-1; D possibly corresponds to TRBD1 (5 bases). In germline, CDR1 is MNHNY, CDR2 SVGAGI (reference sequence). The germline V and J ends were trimmed by 5 bases and 6 bases, with 19 bases remaining between them. The CDR3 extends over 15 amino acids. The DNA for the CDR3 is TGTGCCAGCAGTCAAACCACCCAGGGTGTCGCTGAAGCTTTCTTT. It encodes CASSQTTQGVAEAFF.

This chain uses TRBV10-3 with TRBJ2-7; the D gene is possibly TRBD1 (5 bases). Germline CDR1 reads ENHRY; CDR2 reads SYGVKD. Trimming pared 10 bases from V and 6 bases from J, leaving 16 bases between. CDR3 length: 12 amino acids. CDR3 coding DNA: TGTGCCACAGGTCCAGGGTCTGGCGAGCAGTACTTC. This sequence encodes CATGPGSGEQYF.